The 20 T cell receptor beta chains listed next were all sequenced from one sample in a study of blood T cells in healthy people across ages. A sample-barcoded 5' primer and a J-beta primer mix were used in a second PCR of roughly 7 to 11 cycles. TCRdb re-derived calls from the 5' RACE reads in MiXCR, one entry per CDR3 protein. This sample carries 1.5 million or so distinct CDR3 sequences, around 40% of them seen once, and the ten largest clones take more than 4%. Sequencing input: blood. The receptors derive from a woman under 30 in good health.

The J gene is TRBJ1-2, the V gene TRBV7-8; a possible D gene is TRBD1 (5 bases). Germline assignment: CDR1 SGHVS and CDR2 FQNEAQ. CDR3 length: 15 residues. The germline V and J ends were trimmed by 5 bases and 4 bases, with 17 bases remaining between them. DNA for the CDR3: TGTGCCAGCAGCCTGGGACGGAGGGGCGGCTATGGCTACACCTTC. The encoded protein is CASSLGRRGGYGYTF.

This sequence joins TRBV14 and TRBJ2-7, with D perhaps matching TRBD1 or TRBD2 (5 bases each). Trimming shortened V by 1 base and J by 7 bases, and 20 bases separated the two germline ends. The germline CDR1 and CDR2 sequences are SGHDN and FVKESK. The CDR3 length is 16 residues. The DNA for the CDR3 is TGTGCCAGCAGCCAAGGGGGGACCGAGCTCTACAATGAGCAGTACTTC. The encoded protein is CASSQGGTELYNEQYF.

V gene TRBV29-1 combines with J gene TRBJ1-4; no clear D gene. The CDR3 loop spans 14 amino acids. V lost 3 bases, J lost 1 base, and 9 bases lay in between. Germline lookup yields CDR1 SQVTM and CDR2 ANQGSEA. In nucleotides, the CDR3 is TGCAGCGTTGAGCACAGTGGAACTAATGAAAAACTGTTTTTT. Residues: CSVEHSGTNEKLFF.

This chain connects TRBV21-1 to TRBJ1-1; TRBD1, the D gene given by the table, was not confirmed from the DNA. TRBV21-1 is noted as a pseudogene. CDR3 size: 18 residues. CDR3 region: CASSTYRVDRVRNTEAFF. The CDR3 DNA is TGTGCCAGCAGCACCTACAGGGTGGATAGGGTACGAAACACTGAAGCTTTCTTT.

This clonotype has only a few counts. The CDR3 region has the DNA TGTGCCAGCAGTTTAGGACAGGGAATCACTGAAGCTTTCTTT. Protein sequence: CASSLGQGITEAFF. V is TRBV27 and J is TRBJ1-1; TRBD1 matches at 8 bases. CDR1 MNHEY and CDR2 SMNVEV come from the germline V gene (reference sequence). The CDR3 length is 14 residues. V shed 2 bases, J shed 4 bases, and the junction held 3 bases outside the gene matches.

This clonotype has a count of ten or more. The gene calls are TRBV29-1 and TRBJ2-1; no firm D call. Looked up from germline, CDR1 is SQVTM and CDR2 is ANQGSEA. V lost 7 bases to trimming and J lost 7 bases, with 8 bases between them. The CDR3 contains 10 residues. CDR3 region: CSGLGNEQFF. In DNA, the CDR3 is TGCAGCGGTCTCGGGAATGAGCAGTTCTTC.

V and J are TRBV5-1 and TRBJ1-3; no definite D call. CDR3 size: 15 residues. V was cut by 6 bases and J by 0 bases, with 13 bases left in between. Germline V CDR1 and CDR2: SGHRS, YFSETQ. DNA of the CDR3: TGCGCCAGCACCCGAGGGATTGACTCTGGAAACACCATATATTTT. Protein sequence: CASTRGIDSGNTIYF.

This clonotype has only one observation. The gene calls are TRBV12-3 or TRBV12-4 and TRBJ1-1; no clear D. The CDR3 covers 14 residues. The germline V and J ends were trimmed by 6 bases and 6 bases, with 17 bases remaining between them. CDR3 bases: TGTGCCAGCAGCACACGACCTGGGCAGGCTGAAGCTTTCTTT. Translation: CASSTRPGQAEAFF.

The chain carries TRBV20-1 and TRBJ2-7; 8 bases are shared with TRBD2. After removal of 5 bases from V and 6 bases from J, the junction contained 3 bases not matched to a gene. CDR3 length: 11 amino acids. Germline CDR1 reads DFQATT; CDR2 reads SNEGSKA (reference sequence). CDR3 residues: CSAGTSFEQYF. The CDR3 nucleotides read TGCAGTGCTGGGACTAGTTTCGAGCAGTACTTC.

On this clonotype itself: One junction end does not reproduce the germline sequence, and a read error may be involved. This chain links TRBV7-2 with TRBJ2-3; a weak D match, TRBD1 (5 bases). The CDR3 spans 15 residues. The germline gives CDR1 SGHTA, CDR2 FQGNSA. The CDR3: CASSQEPGYTGTQYF. Written as DNA, the CDR3 is TGTGCCAGCAGCCAGGAGCCCGGGTACACAGGTACGCAGTATTTT.

This clonotype was observed a handful of times. This chain joins TRBV12-3 or TRBV12-4 and TRBJ1-4; 8 nucleotides align to TRBD1. The CDR3 spans 13 residues. With 6 bases clipped from V and 12 bases from J, the junction kept 9 bases outside the gene matches. CDR3 in amino acids: CASRRTGTLELFF. DNA of the CDR3: TGTGCCAGCAGGCGGACAGGGACGCTGGAACTGTTTTTT.

This clonotype was observed a handful of times. V gene TRBV4-3 combines with J gene TRBJ1-2, with a tentative D call TRBD1 (5 bases). Germline V gene lookup returns CDR1 LGHNA and CDR2 YSLEER. With 0 bases removed from V and 8 bases from J, the gap between germline ends came to 16 bases. CDR3 length: 15 amino acids. Here the CDR3 DNA reads TGCGCCAGCAGCCAAGATCGGGGGGACCCTCGGGGCTACACCTTC. Translated, it gives CASSQDRGDPRGYTF.

V and J are TRBV6-1 and TRBJ2-7, with 9 bases aligning to TRBD2. CDR1 and CDR2 from the germline V gene are MNHNS and SASEGT. V lost 2 bases, J lost 2 bases, and 4 bases stayed unmatched. This CDR3 is 15 amino acids long. CDR3 coding DNA: TGTGCCAGCAGTGAATCGGGACTAGCCACCTACGAGCAGTACTTC. Translation: CASSESGLATYEQYF.

This clonotype occurred many times. This rearrangement joins TRBV2 to TRBJ2-5; 8 bases fit TRBD2. The germline CDR1 and CDR2 sequences are SNHLY and FYNNEI. V was pared by 5 bases and J by 2 bases, with 4 bases of the junction left unmatched. The CDR3 is 14 residues long. The CDR3 DNA follows: TGTGCCAGCAGTCGAATAGCGGGGCAAGAGACCCAGTACTTC. This translates into CASSRIAGQETQYF.

The chain is built from TRBV6-6 and TRBJ2-3; TRBD2 might be the D (6 bases). Germline CDR1 MNHNY, CDR2 SVGAGI (reference sequence). V dropped 2 bases and J dropped 0 bases, with 9 bases sitting between them. This CDR3 contains 15 residues. Here the CDR3 reads CASSYQGLSTDTQYF. Written as DNA, the CDR3 is TGTGCCAGCAGTTACCAGGGACTTAGCACAGATACGCAGTATTTT.

This chain uses TRBV6-2 or TRBV6-3 with TRBJ2-1; TRBD2 matches at 8 bases. In germline, CDR1 is MNHEY, CDR2 SVGEGT. This CDR3 spans 15 amino acids. V shed 6 bases and J 7 bases; nucleotides not matched to a gene: 11. The DNA for the CDR3 is TGTGCCAGCAGAACCTCGGGGGGGGGTAAGAATGAGCAGTTCTTC. Protein sequence: CASRTSGGGKNEQFF.

The rearrangement joins TRBV19 to TRBJ1-5; the D gene is possibly TRBD1 (6 bases). Germline CDR1 and CDR2: LNHDA and SQIVND (reference sequence). The germline V and J ends were trimmed by 3 bases and 0 bases, with 15 bases remaining between them. This CDR3 is 17 amino acids long. As DNA, the CDR3 is TGTGCCAGTAGTATTGGACAGCGAATACATAGCAATCAGCCCCAGCATTTT. It yields the protein CASSIGQRIHSNQPQHF.

This clonotype was counted only a few times. Here the CDR3 reads CSARKVGTSYNEQFF. CDR3 nucleotide sequence: TGCAGTGCTAGGAAGGTAGGGACCTCCTACAATGAGCAGTTCTTC. The V gene is TRBV20-1, the J gene TRBJ2-1; D may be TRBD1 or TRBD2 (5 bases each). This CDR3 has 15 amino acids. CDR1 is DFQATT, CDR2 SNEGSKA, per germline (reference sequence). The germline V and J ends were trimmed by 3 bases and 0 bases, with 12 bases remaining between them.

This chain connects TRBV20-1 to TRBJ2-3, with D possibly matching TRBD2 (6 bases). The CDR3 is 12 amino acids. Germline loops: CDR1 DFQATT, CDR2 SNEGSKA (reference sequence). The CDR3 nucleotides read TGCAGCCGGCGGGAAAGCACAGATACGCAGTATTTT. Translated, it gives CSRRESTDTQYF.

V usage is TRBV4-2 and J usage is TRBJ1-4, with D uncertain. CDR1 and CDR2 (germline): LGHNA, YNFKEQ. V lost 4 bases and J lost 0, with 9 bases in between. The length of the CDR3 is 15 residues. The CDR3 DNA sequence: TGTGCCAGCAGCCGACGGGGAGCAACTAATGAAAAACTGTTTTTT. Translating it yields CASSRRGATNEKLFF.